The source of this TCR beta chain is a study of T cells in Graves' hyperthyroidism and ophthalmopathy. Study-level points and caveats: Peripheral blood also featured most of the thyroid clonotypes expanded above 0.001.

Ten or more counts support this clonotype. Its antigen remains unidentified. Amplification of TCR beta CDR3 regions used RNA as the template. A set of HTBI primers served as the primers for a first-round RT-PCR of the TCR CDR3. MiXCR was run by TCRdb on the multiplex PCR reads, yielding one entry per CDR3 protein. The sample lists 400,000 to 500,000 distinct CDR3 sequences; roughly 15% were seen once. The sample consisted of blood. This TCR derives from a young woman with Graves' hyperthyroidism.

CDR3 residues: CASTLGTENTEAFF. CDR3 nucleotide sequence: TGTGCCAGCACCCTAGGGACAGAGAACACTGAAGCTTTCTTT. The chain joins TRBV6-1 to TRBJ1-1, with TRBD1 matching over 7 bases. The CDR3 is made up of 14 amino acids. Germline loops: CDR1 MNHNS, CDR2 SASEGT. V trimming: 7 bases; J trimming: 1 base; junction bases outside the gene matches: 6.